Each of the 12 T cell receptor beta chains below was sequenced from the same sample in a study of T cells and Merkel cell carcinoma outcomes. TCRdb keeps only in-frame clones here, not all; method: immunoSEQ multiplex PCR. The data show 15,000 or so clones, with about nine tenths seen just once and about 7.9% held by the top ten. Sequencing was performed on tumor tissue from Merkel cell carcinoma. All receptors derive from a human donor with Merkel cell carcinoma.

The sample holds one count of this clone. The chain recombines TRBV14 with TRBJ1-5, with D unclear. V gave up 2 bases and J gave up 4 bases, with 9 bases separating them. Germline values: CDR1 SGHDN, CDR2 FVKESK. This CDR3 has 14 amino acids. The CDR3 coding sequence is TGTGCCAGCAGCCAATCTGGGGTGAATCAGCCCCAGCATTTT. Its protein product is CASSQSGVNQPQHF.

The V gene is TRBV4-1, the J gene TRBJ1-1; TRBD1 is a possible D gene (5 bases). V was clipped by 5 bases and J by 1 base, with 14 bases between them. CDR3 length: 15 amino acids. The germline V gene has CDR1 MGHRA and CDR2 YSYEKL. CDR3 coding DNA: TGCGCCAGCAGCACTAAGGGGCTAGGGAACACTGAAGCTTTCTTT. Its protein is CASSTKGLGNTEAFF.

This clone was seen a handful of times. The genes are TRBV11-2 and TRBJ2-3, with D hard to call. The germline V gene has CDR1 SGHAT and CDR2 FQNNGV. This CDR3 has 15 amino acids. Between the trimmed V and J ends, which lost 1 base and 0 bases, there was a span of 8 bases. CDR3 amino acids: CASSLVSHSTDTQYF. CDR3 DNA: TGTGCCAGCAGCTTAGTTAGCCATAGCACAGATACGCAGTATTTT.

Notes on this clone: Its ends do not fully match the called genes, so a read error is possible. The rearrangement links TRBV13 to TRBJ2-1, with TRBD1 as a possible D gene (5 bases). The CDR3 is 15 residues long. Germline loops: CDR1 PRHDT, CDR2 FYEKMQ (reference sequence). CDR3 DNA sequence: TGTACCAGCAGCTTTGGGCAGGGATCCCACAATGAGCAGTTCTTC. Protein product: CTSSFGQGSHNEQFF.

The chain is built from TRBV29-1 and TRBJ1-5; TRBD1 might be the D (5 bases). Trimming took 8 bases from V and 4 from J, leaving 12 bases between them. The CDR3 spans 12 residues. Germline V gene sequence: CDR1 SQVTM, CDR2 ANQGSEA. CDR3: CSIGAPNQPQHF. The CDR3 nucleotides are TGCAGCATTGGGGCACCGAATCAGCCCCAGCATTTT.

The chain couples TRBV5-4 to TRBJ2-2; 12 bases line up with TRBD1. Germline loops: CDR1 SGHNT, CDR2 YYREEE (reference sequence). This CDR3 has 15 amino acids. The V segment lost 4 bases and the J segment 7 bases; nucleotides outside the gene matches: 5. DNA of the CDR3: TGTGCCAGCAGCCGCGGGACAGGGGGCATCGGGGAGCTGTTTTTT. It is translated as CASSRGTGGIGELFF.

The V call is TRBV19, the J call TRBJ1-6; tentative D call: TRBD1 (5 bases). This CDR3 has 12 residues. V was shortened by 6 bases and J by 11 bases, with 11 bases between the two germline ends. Germline lookup yields CDR1 LNHDA and CDR2 SQIVND (reference sequence). The CDR3 protein is CASSDSLAPLHF. The CDR3 nucleotides are TGTGCCAGTAGCGACAGCCTCGCACCCCTCCACTTT.

The chain joins TRBV7-9 to TRBJ1-1; 9 nucleotides align to TRBD1. The germline V gene has CDR1 SEHNR and CDR2 FQNEAQ (reference sequence). J was trimmed by 3 bases and V by 3 bases; bases with no gene match: 2. CDR3 size: 14 residues. This chain's CDR3 is CASSLGQGDTEAFF. CDR3 nucleotide sequence: TGTGCCAGCAGCTTGGGACAGGGCGACACTGAAGCTTTCTTT.

The rearrangement joins TRBV7-2 to TRBJ2-5; 14 bases agree with TRBD2. V was pared by 5 bases and J by 1 base, with 6 bases of the junction left unmatched. CDR1 and CDR2 (germline): SGHTA, FQGNSA. CDR3 length: 17 residues. CDR3 nucleotide sequence: TGTGCCAGCAGCCAGGGACTAGCGGGGGTTTTCCAAGAGACCCAGTACTTC. The encoded protein is CASSQGLAGVFQETQYF.

V gene TRBV11-3 combines with J gene TRBJ2-5; TRBD2 agrees at 10 bases. CDR3 length: 16 amino acids. After removal of 5 bases from V and 6 bases from J, the junction contained 12 bases not matched to a gene. Germline V gene lookup returns CDR1 SGHNT and CDR2 YENEEA. The CDR3 loop is CASSPGGAGGRKTQYF. In nucleotides, the CDR3 is TGTGCCAGCAGCCCTGGAGGAGCGGGGGGGAGGAAGACCCAGTACTTC.

On this clone itself: The junction departs from the called germline gene at one end, perhaps through a read error. The chain couples TRBV29-1 to TRBJ1-1; a possible D gene is TRBD1 (6 bases). This CDR3 contains 13 residues. Germline CDR1 and CDR2: SQVTM and ANQGSEA. In DNA form, the CDR3 reads TGCAGCGTTGATTTAACAGGGAACACTAAAGCTTTCTTT. Translation gives CSVDLTGNTKAFF.

The chain is built from TRBV15 and TRBJ2-5, with D unresolved. V was cut by 0 bases and J by 5 bases, with 16 bases left in between. Per the germline V gene, CDR1 is LNHNV and CDR2 is YYDKDF (reference sequence). This CDR3 comprises 16 residues. The CDR3 spells CATSREVERPGETQYF. For the CDR3, the DNA is TGTGCCACCAGCAGAGAGGTGGAACGGCCCGGGGAGACCCAGTACTTC.